This TCR beta chain was found in a study of patients and donors after allogeneic stem cell transplantation. TCRdb called the RT-PCR reads again in MiXCR, with one record for every CDR3 protein. The top ten clones hold around 6.8% of a sample with over 350,000 distinct CDR3 sequences, about a sixth of them seen once. This clonotype has a count of ten or more. V lost 2 bases and J 0 bases, leaving 14 bases between the germline ends. Germline lookup yields CDR1 SGHRS and CDR2 YFSETQ. This CDR3 has 16 residues. What was sequenced was blood, either unsorted or a sorted T cell fraction (not recorded which). This TCR was recovered from a human donor who was either an allogeneic HSCT recipient or a stem cell or donor lymphocyte infusion donor (not recorded which). It is not recorded whose cells these are; they may come from a transplant donor. This chain uses TRBV5-1 with TRBJ2-5; D gene uncertain. The CDR3 DNA follows: TGCGCCAGCAGCTTCGGTACTCTTTTGTACCAAGAGACCCAGTACTTC. Translation: CASSFGTLLYQETQYF. The whole variable domain, filled in from reference TRBV5-1 and TRBJ2-5, reads KAGVTQTPRYLIKTRGQQVTLSCSPISGHRSVSWYQQTPGQGLQFLFEYFSETQRNKGNFPGRFSGRQFSNSRSEMNVSTLELGDSALYLCASSFGTLLYQETQYFGPGTRLLVL.